The source of this TCR beta chain is a study of T cell changes during pregnancy in multiple sclerosis. The CDR3 is 16 residues long. V gave up 1 base and J gave up 2 bases; unmatched junction bases: 4. Per germline, CDR1 SGHTA and CDR2 FQGNSA. The protocol was immunoSEQ multiplex PCR, while the TCRdb copy is restricted to in-frame clones and leaves out a portion. The table shows about 22,000 clones, with roughly 84% occurring only once. This clone was observed a single time. The input for sequencing was CD8+ T cells from peripheral blood mononuclear cells, taken after pregnancy. The sequence derives from a female donor with multiple sclerosis, enrolled in a pregnancy study. The chain uses TRBV7-2 and TRBJ2-3; 9 nucleotides match TRBD2. CDR3 nucleotide sequence: TGTGCCAGCAGCTTAGTCCTAGCGGGACCCACAGATACGCAGTATTTT. Translated: CASSLVLAGPTDTQYF.